Listed below are T cell receptor beta chains from one sample, sequenced in a study of human T cells and chemical hapten exposure. MiXCR, applied by TCRdb to the 5' RACE reads, yields one record per CDR3 protein. Of 110,000 or so distinct CDR3 sequences in the sample, roughly a fifth were seen once. Receptor source: a human donor in good health. CDR3s include the opening cysteine and the closing phenylalanine or tryptophan. D genes are given only for firm matches. Clone size is given for some rows only: seen once, a few or many times, or a class if the clone is expanded.

cdr3_length: 15; clone_size: few; v_call: TRBV6-2/TRBV6-3; j_call: TRBJ2-7; d_call: -; cdr3_nt: TGTGCCAGCAGACTACTACCCTCGGATGTTGAGCAGCAGTACTTC; cdr3_aa: CASRLLPSDVEQQYF
cdr3_length: 16; clone_size: -; v_call: TRBV7-7; j_call: TRBJ2-5; d_call: -; cdr3_nt: TGTGCTAGCAGCTTAGCGGCGGGAAGGGGCCAAGAGACCCAGTACTTC; cdr3_aa: CASSLAAGRGQETQYF
cdr3_length: 14; clone_size: -; v_call: TRBV7-6; j_call: TRBJ2-7; d_call: -; cdr3_nt: TGTGCCAGCAGTATGGCAGCAAGCTCCTACGAGCAGTACTTC; cdr3_aa: CASSMAASSYEQYF
cdr3_length: 14; clone_size: few; v_call: TRBV2; j_call: TRBJ1-1; d_call: -; cdr3_nt: TGTGCCAGCAGTGAGGTGCCCCGTAAGGCCGAAGCTTTCTTT; cdr3_aa: CASSEVPRKAEAFF
cdr3_length: 14; clone_size: -; v_call: TRBV27; j_call: TRBJ2-7; d_call: TRBD1; cdr3_nt: TGTGCCAGCAGAACGACAGGGGTCGCCTACGAGCAGTACTTC; cdr3_aa: CASRTTGVAYEQYF
cdr3_length: 15; clone_size: few; v_call: TRBV28; j_call: TRBJ2-7; d_call: TRBD2; cdr3_nt: TGTGCCAGCAGTTTCCCACGCGGGAGGAGCCACGAGCAGTACTTC; cdr3_aa: CASSFPRGRSHEQYF
cdr3_length: 16; clone_size: few; v_call: TRBV28; j_call: TRBJ2-5; d_call: TRBD1; cdr3_nt: TGTGCCAGCAGTTTACTGGACAGGGGAGGGAGGGAGACCCAGTACTTC; cdr3_aa: CASSLLDRGGRETQYF
cdr3_length: 13; clone_size: many; v_call: TRBV6-5; j_call: TRBJ2-7; d_call: TRBD1; cdr3_nt: TGTGCCAGCAGTCCGCGAACAGGGGACGAGCAGTACTTC; cdr3_aa: CASSPRTGDEQYF
cdr3_length: 13; clone_size: -; v_call: TRBV11-2; j_call: TRBJ2-7; d_call: -; cdr3_nt: TGTGCCAGCAGCCCACTTCTCGCCCAGGAGCAGTACTTC; cdr3_aa: CASSPLLAQEQYF
cdr3_length: 16; clone_size: -; v_call: TRBV7-8; j_call: TRBJ2-1; d_call: TRBD2; cdr3_nt: TGTGCCAGCGAGAGGAGCGGGAGGGCCGGTCTCAATGAGCAGTTCTTC; cdr3_aa: CASERSGRAGLNEQFF
cdr3_length: 22; clone_size: once; v_call: TRBV27; j_call: TRBJ2-3; d_call: -; cdr3_nt: TGTGCCAGCAGTTTAATTGCCGCACTCACGGGAGCTCACCTTCCTAGCACAGATACGCAGTATTTT; cdr3_aa: CASSLIAALTGAHLPSTDTQYF
cdr3_length: 18; clone_size: -; v_call: TRBV6-1; j_call: TRBJ1-6; d_call: -; cdr3_nt: TGTGCCAGCAGTGAAGGGACCTCCAGTGACCTCTATAATTCACCCCTCCACTTT; cdr3_aa: CASSEGTSSDLYNSPLHF
cdr3_length: 14; clone_size: few; v_call: TRBV27; j_call: TRBJ1-1; d_call: -; cdr3_nt: TGTGCCAGCAGTTTCCGGGGGACGAACACTGAAGCTTTCTTT; cdr3_aa: CASSFRGTNTEAFF
cdr3_length: 15; clone_size: few; v_call: TRBV5-1; j_call: TRBJ2-7; d_call: TRBD1; cdr3_nt: TGCGCCAGCAGATTTGTCGGGACAGGGGGCCAGGAGCAGTACTTC; cdr3_aa: CASRFVGTGGQEQYF
cdr3_length: 19; clone_size: many; v_call: TRBV2; j_call: TRBJ2-3; d_call: TRBD2; cdr3_nt: TGTGCCAGCAGAACTCTAGCGGTGCTCGATAGGAGGACGACAGATACGCAGTATTTT; cdr3_aa: CASRTLAVLDRRTTDTQYF
cdr3_length: 13; clone_size: -; v_call: TRBV30; j_call: TRBJ2-1; d_call: -; cdr3_nt: TGTGCCTGGAGTACCGGGACAAAGAATGAGCAGTTCTTC; cdr3_aa: CAWSTGTKNEQFF
cdr3_length: 15; clone_size: few; v_call: TRBV6-5; j_call: TRBJ1-5; d_call: -; cdr3_nt: TGTGCCAGCAGTTACTCGGCGGATAGCAATCAGCCCCAGCATTTT; cdr3_aa: CASSYSADSNQPQHF